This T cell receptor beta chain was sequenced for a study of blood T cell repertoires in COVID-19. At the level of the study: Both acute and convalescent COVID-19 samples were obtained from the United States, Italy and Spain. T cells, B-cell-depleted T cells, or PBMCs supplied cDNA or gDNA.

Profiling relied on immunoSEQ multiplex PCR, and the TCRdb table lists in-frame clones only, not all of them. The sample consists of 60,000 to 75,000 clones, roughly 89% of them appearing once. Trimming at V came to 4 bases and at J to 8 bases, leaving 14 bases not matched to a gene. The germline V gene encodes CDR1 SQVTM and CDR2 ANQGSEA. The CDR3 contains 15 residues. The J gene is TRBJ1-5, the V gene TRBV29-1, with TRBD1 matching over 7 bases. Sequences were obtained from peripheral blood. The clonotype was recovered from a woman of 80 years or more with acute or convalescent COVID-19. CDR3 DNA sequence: TGCAGCGTTGCCTTCGGGACAGACCCTCGGGAGCCCCAGCATTTT. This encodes CSVAFGTDPREPQHF.